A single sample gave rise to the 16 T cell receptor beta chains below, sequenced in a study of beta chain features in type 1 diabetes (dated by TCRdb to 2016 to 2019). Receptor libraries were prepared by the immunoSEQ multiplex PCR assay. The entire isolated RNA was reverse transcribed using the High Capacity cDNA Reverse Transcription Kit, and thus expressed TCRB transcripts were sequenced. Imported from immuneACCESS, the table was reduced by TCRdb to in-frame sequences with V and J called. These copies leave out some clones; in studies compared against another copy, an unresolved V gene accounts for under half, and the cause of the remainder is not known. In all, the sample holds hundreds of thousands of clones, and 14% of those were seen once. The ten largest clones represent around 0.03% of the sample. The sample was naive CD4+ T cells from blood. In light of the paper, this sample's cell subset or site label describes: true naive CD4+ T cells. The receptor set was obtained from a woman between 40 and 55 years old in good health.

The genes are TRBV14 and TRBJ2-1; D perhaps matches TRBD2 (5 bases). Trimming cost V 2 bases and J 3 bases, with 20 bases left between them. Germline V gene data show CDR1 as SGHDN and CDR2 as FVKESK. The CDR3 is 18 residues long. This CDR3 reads CASSQTIFQETNYNEQFF. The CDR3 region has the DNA TGTGCCAGCAGCCAAACCATCTTTCAGGAGACTAACTACAATGAGCAGTTCTTC.

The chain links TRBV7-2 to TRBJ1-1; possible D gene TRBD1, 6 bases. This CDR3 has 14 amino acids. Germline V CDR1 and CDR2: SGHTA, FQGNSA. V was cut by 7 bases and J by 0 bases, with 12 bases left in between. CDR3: CASTVDRLNTEAFF. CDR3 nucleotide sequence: TGTGCCAGCACCGTGGACAGATTGAACACTGAAGCTTTCTTT.

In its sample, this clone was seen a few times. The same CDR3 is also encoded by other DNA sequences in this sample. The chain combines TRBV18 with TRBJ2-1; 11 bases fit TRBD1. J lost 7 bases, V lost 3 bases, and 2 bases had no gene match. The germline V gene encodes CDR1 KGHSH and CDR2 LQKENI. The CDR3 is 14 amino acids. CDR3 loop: CASSPGTGGNEQFF. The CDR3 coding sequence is TGTGCCAGCTCACCCGGGACAGGGGGGAATGAGCAGTTCTTC.

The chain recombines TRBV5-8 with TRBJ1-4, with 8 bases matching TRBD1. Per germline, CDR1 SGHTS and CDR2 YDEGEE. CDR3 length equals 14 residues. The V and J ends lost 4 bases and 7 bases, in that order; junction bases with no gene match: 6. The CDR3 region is CASSTGQGPEKLFF. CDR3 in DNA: TGTGCCAGCAGCACCGGACAGGGCCCTGAAAAACTGTTTTTT.

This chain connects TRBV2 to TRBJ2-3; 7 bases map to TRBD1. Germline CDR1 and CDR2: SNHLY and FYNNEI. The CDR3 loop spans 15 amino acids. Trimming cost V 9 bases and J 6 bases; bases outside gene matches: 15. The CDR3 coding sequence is TGTGCCAGGGGTTATAACAGGGGAACAGTGGATACGCAGTATTTT. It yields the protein CARGYNRGTVDTQYF.

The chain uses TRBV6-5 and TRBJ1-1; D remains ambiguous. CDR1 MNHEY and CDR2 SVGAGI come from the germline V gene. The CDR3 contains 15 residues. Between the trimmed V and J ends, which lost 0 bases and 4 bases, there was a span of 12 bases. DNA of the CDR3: TGTGCCAGCAGTTACTCAGGCGGGATATTCACTGAAGCTTTCTTT. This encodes CASSYSGGIFTEAFF.

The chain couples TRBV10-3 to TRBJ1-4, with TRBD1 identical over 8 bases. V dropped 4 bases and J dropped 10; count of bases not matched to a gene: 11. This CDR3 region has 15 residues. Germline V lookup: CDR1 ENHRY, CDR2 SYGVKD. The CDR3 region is CAISVHRGEGGKLFF. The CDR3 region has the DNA TGTGCCATCAGTGTGCACAGGGGGGAAGGCGGAAAACTGTTTTTT.

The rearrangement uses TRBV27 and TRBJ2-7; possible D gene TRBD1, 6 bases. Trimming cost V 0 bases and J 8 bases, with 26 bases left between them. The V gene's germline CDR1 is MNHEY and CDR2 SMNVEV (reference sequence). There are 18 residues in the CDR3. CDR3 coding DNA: TGTGCCAGCAGTTTATCCCGCCTTTCGGAGCGAGGGGACACCAAGCAGTACTTC. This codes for CASSLSRLSERGDTKQYF.

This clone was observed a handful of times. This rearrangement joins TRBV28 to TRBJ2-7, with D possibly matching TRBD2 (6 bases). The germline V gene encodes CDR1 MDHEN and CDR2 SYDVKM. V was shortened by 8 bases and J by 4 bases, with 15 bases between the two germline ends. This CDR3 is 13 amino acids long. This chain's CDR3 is CASGGDWLYEQYF. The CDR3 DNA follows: TGTGCCAGCGGTGGGGACTGGCTTTACGAGCAGTACTTC. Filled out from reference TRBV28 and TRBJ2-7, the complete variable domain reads DVKVTQSSRYLVKRTGEKVFLECVQDMDHENMFWYRQDPGLGLRLIYFSYDVKMKEKGDIPEGYSVSREKKERFSLILESASTNQTSMYLCASGGDWLYEQYFGPGTRLTVT.

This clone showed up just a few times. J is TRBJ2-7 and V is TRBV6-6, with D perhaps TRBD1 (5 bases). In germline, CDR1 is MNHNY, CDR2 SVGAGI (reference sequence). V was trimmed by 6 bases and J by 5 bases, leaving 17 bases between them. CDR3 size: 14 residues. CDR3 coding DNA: TGTGCCAGCAGGGGAACCGCAGGGATGGACGAGCAGTACTTC. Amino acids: CASRGTAGMDEQYF.

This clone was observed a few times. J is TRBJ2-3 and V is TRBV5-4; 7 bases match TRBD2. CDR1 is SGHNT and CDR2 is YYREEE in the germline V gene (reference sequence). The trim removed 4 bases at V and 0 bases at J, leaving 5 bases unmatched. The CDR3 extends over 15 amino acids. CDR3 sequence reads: CASSKPRGSTDTQYF. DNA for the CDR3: TGTGCCAGCAGCAAACCGCGGGGGAGCACAGATACGCAGTATTTT. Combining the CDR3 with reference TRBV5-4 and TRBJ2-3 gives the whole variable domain ETGVTQSPTHLIKTRGQQVTLRCSSQSGHNTVSWYQQALGQGPQFIFQYYREEENGRGNFPPRFSGLQFPNYSSELNVNALELDDSALYLCASSKPRGSTDTQYFGPGTRLTVL.

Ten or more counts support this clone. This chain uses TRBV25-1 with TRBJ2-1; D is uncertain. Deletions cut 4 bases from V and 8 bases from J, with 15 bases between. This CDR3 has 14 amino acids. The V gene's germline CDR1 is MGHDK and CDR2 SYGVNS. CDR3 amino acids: CASSGQPEFHEQFF. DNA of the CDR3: TGTGCCAGCAGTGGACAACCAGAGTTCCATGAGCAGTTCTTC.

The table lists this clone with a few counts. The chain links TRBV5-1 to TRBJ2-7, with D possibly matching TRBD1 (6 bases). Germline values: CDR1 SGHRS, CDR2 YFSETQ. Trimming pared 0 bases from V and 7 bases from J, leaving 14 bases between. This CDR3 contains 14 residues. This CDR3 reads CASSLDGRGVEQYF. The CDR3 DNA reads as TGCGCCAGCAGCTTGGACGGCAGGGGTGTGGAGCAGTACTTC.

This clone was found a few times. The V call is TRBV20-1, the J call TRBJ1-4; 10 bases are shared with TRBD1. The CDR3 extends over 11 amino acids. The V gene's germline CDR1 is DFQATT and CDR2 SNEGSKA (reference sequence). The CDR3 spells CSTGTGDELFF. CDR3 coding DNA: TGCAGCACCGGGACAGGGGATGAACTGTTTTTT.

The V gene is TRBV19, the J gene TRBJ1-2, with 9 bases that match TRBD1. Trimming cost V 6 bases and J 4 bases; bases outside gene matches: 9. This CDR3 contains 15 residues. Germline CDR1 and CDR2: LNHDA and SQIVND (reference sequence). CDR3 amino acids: CASRTTGGRSYGYTF. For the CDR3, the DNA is TGTGCCAGTAGGACGACAGGGGGAAGGAGCTATGGCTACACCTTC. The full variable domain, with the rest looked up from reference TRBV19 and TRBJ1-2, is DGGITQSPKYLFRKEGQNVTLSCEQNLNHDAMYWYRQDPGQGLRLIYYSQIVNDFQKGDIAEGYSVSREKKESFPLTVTSAQKNPTAFYLCASRTTGGRSYGYTFGSGTRLTVV.

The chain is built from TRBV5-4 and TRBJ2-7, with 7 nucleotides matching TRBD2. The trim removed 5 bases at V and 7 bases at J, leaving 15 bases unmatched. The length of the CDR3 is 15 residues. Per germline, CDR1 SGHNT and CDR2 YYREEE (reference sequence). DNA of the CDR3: TGTGCCAGCAGGGGGGGGGAGGATGCTCTAGGGGAGCAGTACTTC. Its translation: CASRGGEDALGEQYF.